This T cell receptor (beta chain) originates from a study of T cell responses to AZD1222 COVID-19 vaccine. Some clones are missing from TCRdb's copy, which holds only in-frame ones; the method was immunoSEQ multiplex PCR. The table lists roughly 120,000 clones, about 87% of them singletons. In regard to this clone: Sequence at one end of the junction differs from germline and may be a read error.

The specimen comprised peripheral blood, sampled 28 days after the second AZD1222 dose. The TCR was taken from an adult who received the AZD1222 COVID-19 vaccine.

Written as DNA, the CDR3 is TGTGCCAGCAGTGACCCGGACAGGGTTAACTGTGGCTACACCTTC. The encoded protein is CASSDPDRVNCGYTF. V and J are TRBV2 and TRBJ1-2; TRBD1 matches 8 bases. CDR1 is SNHLY and CDR2 is FYNNEI in the germline V gene. This CDR3 has 15 residues.